This T cell receptor beta chain was captured by sequencing in a study of vaccination effects on CD4 cells after COVID-19. Across the whole study: Before sequencing took place, the ViraFEST assay used viral peptide pools to expand antigen-specific CD4+ T cells.

Sequenced by immunoSEQ multiplex PCR; TCRdb stores in-frame clones only, minus some. The sample lists 65,000 to 80,000 clones, 60% to 80% seen once, with roughly 1.9% in the top ten. Germline CDR1 KGHDR, CDR2 SFDVKD. The CDR3 spans 15 residues. Germline trimming cut 4 bases from V and 4 bases from J; bases unmatched to any gene: 5. At the end of around 11 days of culture, CD4+ T cells were isolated. Absence of prior SARS-CoV-2 infection characterized the vaccine recipients, who showed negative nucleocapsid antibodies. Comment on this clone: Its antigen is unknown.

This clonotype was sampled from a human donor who received a COVID-19 vaccine. The V gene is TRBV24-1, the J gene TRBJ1-3; 8 positions agree with TRBD1. Sample: CD4+ T cells from PBMCs cultured without peptide, taken before COVID-19 vaccination. The CDR3 loop reads CATSDSTGAGNTIYF. CDR3 nucleotides: TGTGCCACCAGTGACTCGACAGGGGCAGGAAACACCATATATTTT.